Below, 10 T cell receptor beta chains from the same sample are listed, as sequenced in a study of neoadjuvant nivolumab and ipilimumab in lung cancer (dated by TCRdb to 2018 to 2021). The sample's time point label, in plain terms: pretherapy, before neoadjuvant immune checkpoint inhibitors. The receptor library was made with the immunoSEQ multiplex PCR assay. TCRdb took over this immuneACCESS table, retaining in-frame rearrangements with V and J assigned. Such tables are incomplete; in checked studies, under half of the missing clones stem from an unresolved V gene, and the remainder is unexplained. The sample has about 38,000 clones on record, 89% of them singletons. Together, the top ten hold approximately 3.3% of the sample. Sequences were derived from peripheral blood, sampled before neoadjuvant nivolumab, alone or with ipilimumab. These TCRs come from an adult with non-small cell lung cancer.

The gene calls are TRBV30 and TRBJ1-5; D possibly corresponds to TRBD1 (6 bases). The V gene lost 4 bases and the J gene lost 5 bases, with 12 bases spanning the gap. The V gene's germline CDR1 is GTSNPN and CDR2 SVGIG (reference sequence). This CDR3 comprises 13 residues. As DNA, the CDR3 is TGTGCCTGGACACAGGGTTTTTATCAGCCCCAGCATTTT. Amino acids: CAWTQGFYQPQHF. The whole variable domain, remainder taken from reference TRBV30 and TRBJ1-5, is SQTIHQWPATLVQPVGSPLSLECTVEGTSNPNLYWYRQAAGRGLQLLFYSVGIGQISSEVPQNLSASRPQDRQFILSSKKLLLSDSGFYLCAWTQGFYQPQHFGDGTRLSIL.

This clone was picked up one time. The chain joins TRBV5-1 to TRBJ2-1; no definite D call. The germline CDR1 and CDR2 sequences are SGHRS and YFSETQ. The V and J ends lost 4 bases and 9 bases respectively, with 20 bases between them. The CDR3 has 15 amino acids. As DNA, the CDR3 is TGCGCCAGCAGCCTCGAATCGGGTGTAGTAGGTGAGCAGTTCTTC. It encodes CASSLESGVVGEQFF.

The chain employs TRBV14 and TRBJ2-6, with D possibly being TRBD2 (6 bases). Germline CDR1 SGHDN, CDR2 FVKESK. The CDR3 has 13 residues. V gave up 7 bases and J gave up 4 bases, with 8 bases separating them. CDR3 sequence: CASTRGGANVLTF. The CDR3 nucleotides are TGTGCCAGCACCCGGGGGGGGGCCAACGTCCTGACTTTC.

The CDR3 loop is CASSSSVLVEQYF. For the CDR3, the DNA is TGTGCCAGCAGTTCTAGTGTTCTCGTCGAGCAGTACTTC. The chain recombines TRBV27 with TRBJ2-7, with D hard to call. Germline CDR1 is MNHEY and CDR2 is SMNVEV (reference sequence). There are 13 residues in the CDR3. V dropped 4 bases and J dropped 6 bases, with 13 bases sitting between them.

The chain employs TRBV30 and TRBJ2-3, with 9 bases identical to TRBD2. V was pared by 5 bases and J by 2 bases, with 8 bases of the junction left unmatched. CDR3 size: 15 residues. Germline V gene lookup returns CDR1 GTSNPN and CDR2 SVGIG (reference sequence). The CDR3 protein is CAWLREGPTTDTQYF. The CDR3 DNA is TGTGCCTGGCTGCGGGAGGGCCCCACCACAGATACGCAGTATTTT.

V usage is TRBV7-6 and J usage is TRBJ2-1, with 9 positions matching TRBD1. Looked up from germline, CDR1 is SGHVS and CDR2 is FNYEAQ. This CDR3 contains 15 residues. With 4 bases clipped from V and 5 bases from J, the junction kept 6 bases outside the gene matches. Here the CDR3 reads CASSSGQGSHNEQFF. CDR3 nucleotides: TGTGCCAGCAGCTCAGGACAGGGGAGCCACAATGAGCAGTTCTTC.

The genes are TRBV6-4 and TRBJ2-1; TRBD2 agrees at 12 bases. CDR1 is MRHNA, CDR2 SNTAGT, per germline. CDR3 length: 15 residues. The ends lost 4 bases at V and 6 bases at J; junction bases unmatched: 4. In DNA, the CDR3 is TGTGCCAGCAGTGGGACTAGCGGGACCTTCAATGAGCAGTTCTTC. Protein sequence: CASSGTSGTFNEQFF.

The V call is TRBV5-4, the J call TRBJ2-1, with unresolved D. V lost 0 bases and J 8 bases, leaving 12 bases between the germline ends. The CDR3 has 14 residues. CDR1 SGHNT and CDR2 YYREEE come from the germline V gene (reference sequence). CDR3 DNA: TGTGCCAGCAGCTTGGGGAATAGAATGGATGAGCAGTTCTTC. This translates into CASSLGNRMDEQFF.

The V gene is TRBV7-3, the J gene TRBJ2-3, with unresolved D. Trimming stripped 4 bases from V and 5 bases from J, with 19 bases between. The CDR3 spans 16 residues. Germline V gives CDR1 SGHTA, CDR2 FQGTGA. In nucleotides, the CDR3 is TGTGCCAGCAGCTCGACCGGGTCCGTATTCGGAGATACGCAGTATTTT. Amino acids: CASSSTGSVFGDTQYF.

This sequence joins TRBV27 and TRBJ1-2; maybe TRBD1 (6 bases). CDR1 and CDR2 from the germline V gene are MNHEY and SMNVEV (reference sequence). The CDR3 length is 15 residues. V lost 0 bases and J 5 bases, leaving 13 bases between the germline ends. The CDR3 nucleotides are TGTGCCAGCAGTTTATCTTCCGGACAGCGGTATGGCTACACCTTC. It translates to CASSLSSGQRYGYTF.